These 15 T cell receptor beta chains came from one sample sequenced in a study of PD-1 blockade in mismatch repair-deficient tumors. The assay was immunoSEQ multiplex PCR, and TCRdb's table has in-frame clones only and misses some. The repertoire holds over 100,000 clones, with around 80% as singletons. Specimen: peripheral blood, collected about 60 weeks after starting pembrolizumab. The receptors shown here come from an adult with mismatch repair-deficient cancer.

This rearrangement joins TRBV5-1 to TRBJ1-4, with D tentatively TRBD1 (5 bases). Deletions cut 4 bases from V and 8 bases from J, with 15 bases between. The CDR3 sequence is 14 residues long. The germline V gene encodes CDR1 SGHRS and CDR2 YFSETQ. CDR3 region: CASSAGTAGEKLFF. CDR3 coding DNA: TGCGCCAGCAGCGCTGGGACGGCGGGGGAAAAACTGTTTTTT.

The chain employs TRBV4-1 and TRBJ2-1; D is unresolved. The CDR3 loop spans 16 amino acids. CDR1 is MGHRA, CDR2 YSYEKL, per germline. V was cut by 1 base and J by 2 bases, with 12 bases left in between. The CDR3 DNA follows: TGCGCCAGCAGCCAAGTCAAAAGGTTCCCCTACAATGAGCAGTTCTTC. As protein: CASSQVKRFPYNEQFF.

About this clone: At one of its ends the junction is not consistent with the germline gene, which may arise from a read error. The chain recombines TRBV11-2 with TRBJ2-5, with 11 bases fitting TRBD1. Germline V gene data show CDR1 as SGHAT and CDR2 as FQNNGV. The CDR3 is made up of 15 amino acids. Here the CDR3 reads CASSLGQGARETQYF. The DNA of the CDR3 is TGTGCCAGCAGTTTAGGACAGGGGGCGCGGGAGACCCAGTACTTC.

V gene TRBV5-1 combines with J gene TRBJ2-7; either TRBD1 or TRBD2 may supply D (5 bases each). The germline V gene has CDR1 SGHRS and CDR2 YFSETQ. The CDR3 consists of 14 residues. V dropped 1 base and J dropped 5 bases, with 13 bases sitting between them. The CDR3 bases are TGCGCCAGCAGCTTGTACACTAGGGGAGACGAGCAGTACTTC. It specifies CASSLYTRGDEQYF.

The chain links TRBV7-2 to TRBJ2-7; 8 bases are shared with TRBD2. The CDR3 is 15 residues long. Germline V CDR1 and CDR2: SGHTA, FQGNSA. With 4 bases clipped from V and 0 bases from J, the junction kept 5 bases outside the gene matches. CDR3 amino acids: CASSSTSGTSYEQYF. The CDR3 nucleotides read TGTGCCAGCAGCTCCACTAGCGGCACCTCCTACGAGCAGTACTTC.

The chain carries TRBV5-1 and TRBJ2-7, with D perhaps TRBD2 (5 bases). V gave up 0 bases and J gave up 5 bases, with 9 bases separating them. The length of the CDR3 is 13 residues. Germline lookup yields CDR1 SGHRS and CDR2 YFSETQ. CDR3 DNA: TGCGCCAGCAGCTTGGGAGGGTCTAACGAGCAGTACTTC. This codes for CASSLGGSNEQYF.

J is TRBJ2-5 and V is TRBV2; D is ambiguous. This CDR3 contains 11 residues. Trimming left V 5 bases short and J 3 bases short, with 4 bases between. Germline lookup yields CDR1 SNHLY and CDR2 FYNNEI. The CDR3 coding sequence is TGTGCCAGCAGTAACGAAGAGACCCAGTACTTC. Protein: CASSNEETQYF.

The chain recombines TRBV6-6 with TRBJ1-4, with D unclear. This CDR3 spans 12 amino acids. CDR1 and CDR2 (germline): MNHNY, SVGAGI (reference sequence). Trimming removed 2 bases from V and 8 bases from J, with 6 bases in between. CDR3: CASSYVSEKLFF. For the CDR3, the DNA is TGTGCCAGCAGTTACGTTAGCGAAAAACTGTTTTTT.

The J gene is TRBJ2-2, the V gene TRBV27; possibly TRBD2 for D (5 bases). Germline CDR1 is MNHEY and CDR2 is SMNVEV (reference sequence). The CDR3 has 16 residues. V was pared by 4 bases and J by 7 bases, with 19 bases between. The CDR3 nucleotides are TGTGCCAGCAGTTCCATTTTCGACCGGGCGGGCGGGGAGCTGTTTTTT. Amino acids: CASSSIFDRAGGELFF.

The J gene is TRBJ2-7, the V gene TRBV5-1; 9 nucleotides align to TRBD2. The V and J ends lost 3 bases and 1 base, in that order; junction bases with no gene match: 5. Germline CDR1 SGHRS, CDR2 YFSETQ. The CDR3 is 15 amino acids. CDR3 amino acids: CASSSNSGSSYEQYF. The DNA of the CDR3 is TGCGCCAGCAGCTCCAATAGCGGGAGTTCCTACGAGCAGTACTTC.

J is TRBJ2-5 and V is TRBV4-1, with TRBD2 matching over 9 bases. The CDR3 is 17 amino acids. Losses at the gene ends were 1 base for V and 0 bases for J; bases not matched to a gene: 6. Germline V CDR1 and CDR2: MGHRA, YSYEKL. CDR3 residues: CASSQVGAGGNQETQYF. The CDR3 bases are TGCGCCAGCAGCCAAGTGGGAGCGGGAGGTAACCAAGAGACCCAGTACTTC.

This chain links TRBV10-3 with TRBJ2-3; 7 bases fit TRBD2. The CDR3 has 15 amino acids. With V trimmed by 4 bases and J by 0 bases, 4 bases remained unmatched. From germline, CDR1 is ENHRY and CDR2 SYGVKD. CDR3 nucleotides: TGTGCCATCAGTGTCGTAGCGGGTAGCACAGATACGCAGTATTTT. Protein product: CAISVVAGSTDTQYF.

This clone was counted between two and nine times. The chain recombines TRBV6-5 with TRBJ1-5; D is ambiguous. The CDR3 loop spans 13 amino acids. The V gene lost 6 bases and the J gene lost 4 bases, with 10 bases spanning the gap. CDR1 MNHEY and CDR2 SVGAGI come from the germline V gene. The CDR3 reads CASSQDGNQPQHF. CDR3 DNA: TGTGCCAGCAGCCAAGACGGGAATCAGCCCCAGCATTTT.

The chain couples TRBV19 to TRBJ2-3; 13 nucleotides agree with TRBD2. Trimming took 3 bases from V and 3 from J; bases not matched to a gene: 3. The germline V gene has CDR1 LNHDA and CDR2 SQIVND (reference sequence). The CDR3 loop spans 16 amino acids. DNA of the CDR3: TGTGCCAGTAGTATTACTAGCGGGAGGGGAACAGATACGCAGTATTTT. This sequence encodes CASSITSGRGTDTQYF. The entire variable domain, with the rest obtained from reference TRBV19 and TRBJ2-3, is as follows: DGGITQSPKYLFRKEGQNVTLSCEQNLNHDAMYWYRQDPGQGLRLIYYSQIVNDFQKGDIAEGYSVSREKKESFPLTVTSAQKNPTAFYLCASSITSGRGTDTQYFGPGTRLTVL.

The chain carries TRBV9 and TRBJ2-7; D gene unclear. The germline V and J ends were trimmed by 0 bases and 3 bases, with 10 bases remaining between them. CDR3 length: 14 amino acids. Germline assignment: CDR1 SGDLS and CDR2 YYNGEE. The CDR3 DNA is TGTGCCAGCAGCGTAGGGCCTCAGGACTACGAGCAGTACTTC. Translating gives CASSVGPQDYEQYF. The full variable domain, with the rest looked up from reference TRBV9 and TRBJ2-7, is DSGVTQTPKHLITATGQRVTLRCSPRSGDLSVYWYQQSLDQGLQFLIQYYNGEERAKGNILERFSAQQFPDLHSELNLSSLELGDSALYFCASSVGPQDYEQYFGPGTRLTVT.